Listed here are 27 T cell receptor beta chains from one sample, sequenced in a study of PD-1 blockade in mismatch repair-deficient tumors. These receptors are not linked to any known antigen. Measured with immunoSEQ multiplex PCR; TCRdb has only the in-frame clones, and not every one. This table holds approximately 15,000 clones, 70% to 85% found once. Time point meaning: roughly 11-day in vitro stimulation with candidate neoantigen peptide 5. The input for sequencing was cells cultured in vitro, taken from a patient treated with pembrolizumab. The receptor source for this set is an adult with mismatch repair-deficient cancer.

The chain employs TRBV12-5 and TRBJ1-1, with D hard to call. V was clipped by 6 bases and J by 10 bases, with 15 bases between them. The germline V gene has CDR1 LGHNT and CDR2 FRNRAP. This CDR3 spans 12 amino acids. The CDR3 nucleotides read TGTGCTAGTGGCTCCGACGCCAGATCAGCTTTCTTT. As protein: CASGSDARSAFF.

V is TRBV18 and J is TRBJ1-2; D is unclear. V was shortened by 0 bases and J by 7 bases, with 15 bases between the two germline ends. Germline assignment: CDR1 KGHSH and CDR2 LQKENI. This CDR3 region has 15 residues. The CDR3, as DNA: TGTGCCAGCTCACCACCTATCGTCCCAGCGGGTGGCTACACCTTC. It encodes CASSPPIVPAGGYTF.

The chain has TRBV9 and TRBJ2-7; 9 bases align to TRBD2. The germline gives CDR1 SGDLS, CDR2 YYNGEE. CDR3 length: 14 amino acids. The V and J ends lost 4 bases and 0 bases, in that order; junction bases with no gene match: 2. CDR3 protein: CASSLAGSSYEQYF. CDR3 nucleotides: TGTGCCAGCAGCCTAGCGGGGAGCTCCTACGAGCAGTACTTC.

The V and J genes are TRBV28 and TRBJ2-7; 9 bases are a match to TRBD1. Per the germline V gene, CDR1 is MDHEN and CDR2 is SYDVKM. Germline trimming cut 6 bases from V and 1 base from J; bases unmatched to any gene: 7. The CDR3 is 15 residues long. CDR3 sequence: CASREYGTGSYEQYF. As DNA, the CDR3 is TGTGCCAGCAGGGAATACGGGACAGGGTCCTACGAGCAGTACTTC. The variable domain in full, with the rest retrieved from reference TRBV28 and TRBJ2-7, is DVKVTQSSRYLVKRTGEKVFLECVQDMDHENMFWYRQDPGLGLRLIYFSYDVKMKEKGDIPEGYSVSREKKERFSLILESASTNQTSMYLCASREYGTGSYEQYFGPGTRLTVT.

The V gene is TRBV19, the J gene TRBJ1-5, with D uncertain. Trimming removed 5 bases at V and 5 bases at J, with 13 bases between. CDR3 length: 14 amino acids. Germline values: CDR1 LNHDA, CDR2 SQIVND (reference sequence). The CDR3 loop reads CASSPRARDQPQHF. CDR3 bases: TGTGCCAGTAGTCCCCGGGCCCGGGATCAGCCCCAGCATTTT.

The chain employs TRBV2 and TRBJ1-5; D is unresolved. The CDR3 has 14 amino acids. Trimming stripped 6 bases from V and 10 bases from J, with 19 bases between. Germline CDR1 and CDR2: SNHLY and FYNNEI. The CDR3 DNA is TGTGCCAGCAGAGGCTTGGACGTCGCGGGACCCCAGCATTTT. Amino acid sequence: CASRGLDVAGPQHF. Full variable domain (remainder filled in from reference TRBV2 and TRBJ1-5): EPEVTQTPSHQVTQMGQEVILRCVPISNHLYFYWYRQILGQKVEFLVSFYNNEISEKSEIFDDQFSVERPDGSNFTLKIRSTKLEDSAMYFCASRGLDVAGPQHFGDGTRLSIL.

The rearrangement uses TRBV29-1 and TRBJ1-1; 8 bases agree with TRBD1. CDR3 length: 13 amino acids. V lost 6 bases to trimming and J lost 4 bases; unmatched junction nucleotides: 7. Per the germline V gene, CDR1 is SQVTM and CDR2 is ANQGSEA. The CDR3 DNA follows: TGCAGCGTGGACAGGGAAACGGGCACTGAAGCTTTCTTT. Amino acids: CSVDRETGTEAFF.

This clone was seen a few times. The chain recombines TRBV5-6 with TRBJ1-5, with a weak D call TRBD1 (6 bases). Germline assignment: CDR1 SGHDT and CDR2 YYEEEE. The CDR3 covers 16 residues. Trimming removed 0 bases at V and 4 bases at J, with 14 bases between. The CDR3 DNA is TGTGCCAGCAGCTTGGGGGGGCTGGGGAGTAATCAGCCCCAGCATTTT. Translation: CASSLGGLGSNQPQHF.

The rearrangement links TRBV7-6 to TRBJ2-1, with TRBD1 matching 7 bases. CDR3 length equals 14 residues. V lost 7 bases, J lost 0 bases, and 3 bases stayed unmatched. The germline gives CDR1 SGHVS, CDR2 FNYEAQ. CDR3 region: CASTSGGSYNEQFF. The CDR3 coding sequence is TGTGCCAGCACTTCAGGGGGCTCCTACAATGAGCAGTTCTTC.

The chain joins TRBV28 to TRBJ2-1; the match to TRBD2 covers 9 bases. Trimming took 5 bases from V and 5 from J; bases not matched to a gene: 7. In germline, CDR1 is MDHEN, CDR2 SYDVKM. This CDR3 contains 15 residues. The CDR3 is CASSPSGRLHNEQFF. The CDR3 DNA sequence: TGTGCCAGCAGTCCCAGCGGGAGGCTCCACAATGAGCAGTTCTTC. Combining the CDR3 with reference TRBV28 and TRBJ2-1 gives the whole variable domain DVKVTQSSRYLVKRTGEKVFLECVQDMDHENMFWYRQDPGLGLRLIYFSYDVKMKEKGDIPEGYSVSREKKERFSLILESASTNQTSMYLCASSPSGRLHNEQFFGPGTRLTVL.

This clone appeared a few times. The chain carries TRBV30 and TRBJ2-7; D gene unclear. The germline V gene has CDR1 GTSNPN and CDR2 SVGIG (reference sequence). The CDR3 is 11 residues long. Trimming took off 2 bases at V and 6 bases at J, with 8 bases between the two ends. Here the CDR3 reads CAWSRLSEQYF. The CDR3 bases are TGTGCCTGGAGTAGGCTGAGCGAGCAGTACTTC. The complete variable domain, with remaining parts taken from reference TRBV30 and TRBJ2-7, reads SQTIHQWPATLVQPVGSPLSLECTVEGTSNPNLYWYRQAAGRGLQLLFYSVGIGQISSEVPQNLSASRPQDRQFILSSKKLLLSDSGFYLCAWSRLSEQYFGPGTRLTVT.

This sequence joins TRBV6-4 and TRBJ2-1; no clear D gene. This CDR3 spans 15 amino acids. V was shortened by 2 bases and J by 0 bases, with 8 bases between the two germline ends. CDR1 is MRHNA, CDR2 SNTAGT, per germline. The CDR3 DNA reads as TGTGCCAGCAGTGACACGGATACCTCCTACAATGAGCAGTTCTTC. Amino acids: CASSDTDTSYNEQFF.

The rearrangement links TRBV30 to TRBJ2-2; 9 bases fit TRBD1. Germline V gene sequence: CDR1 GTSNPN, CDR2 SVGIG (reference sequence). The CDR3 is made up of 15 amino acids. Trimming removed 4 bases from V and 4 bases from J; junction bases left unmatched: 7. CDR3 DNA sequence: TGTGCCTGGAAGGGACAGGGCATTGGCACCGGGGAGCTGTTTTTT. Protein: CAWKGQGIGTGELFF. Full variable domain (rest looked up from reference TRBV30 and TRBJ2-2): SQTIHQWPATLVQPVGSPLSLECTVEGTSNPNLYWYRQAAGRGLQLLFYSVGIGQISSEVPQNLSASRPQDRQFILSSKKLLLSDSGFYLCAWKGQGIGTGELFFGEGSRLTVL.

The chain uses TRBV7-8 and TRBJ1-1, with D possibly TRBD1 on 6 matching bases. This CDR3 has 15 amino acids. Between the trimmed V and J ends, which lost 1 base and 4 bases, there was a span of 13 bases. CDR1 SGHVS and CDR2 FQNEAQ come from the germline V gene. CDR3 DNA: TGTGCCAGCAGCTTAGTGGGGGCGAGGGGCACTGAAGCTTTCTTT. Translation: CASSLVGARGTEAFF. The full variable domain, its missing parts supplied by reference TRBV7-8 and TRBJ1-1, is GAGVSQSPRYKVAKRGQDVALRCDPISGHVSLFWYQQALGQGPEFLTYFQNEAQLDKSGLPSDRFFAERPEGSVSTLKIQRTQQEDSAVYLCASSLVGARGTEAFFGQGTRLTVV.

The genes are TRBV11-2 and TRBJ1-2; the match to TRBD1 covers 9 bases. Trimming cost V 4 bases and J 3 bases; bases outside gene matches: 6. Per the germline V gene, CDR1 is SGHAT and CDR2 is FQNNGV. The CDR3 totals 15 residues. The CDR3 region has the DNA TGTGCCAGCAGCTCACAGGGGGCTGGAGACTATGGCTACACCTTC. Translated: CASSSQGAGDYGYTF.

CDR3 nucleotides: TGTGCCAGCAGTTATGGAGGCATCTATGAAAAACTGTTTTTT. The encoded protein is CASSYGGIYEKLFF. The chain employs TRBV6-5 and TRBJ1-4; no reliable D call. This CDR3 region has 14 residues. CDR1 is MNHEY, CDR2 SVGAGI, per germline. Trimming took 3 bases from V and 6 from J, leaving 11 bases between them.

The genes are TRBV28 and TRBJ2-1; the D gene is possibly TRBD2 (6 bases). V was clipped by 1 base and J by 9 bases, with 7 bases between them. Germline V lookup: CDR1 MDHEN, CDR2 SYDVKM. This CDR3 contains 12 residues. CDR3 sequence reads: CASSLLEGEQFF. The CDR3 coding sequence is TGTGCCAGCAGTTTATTGGAGGGTGAGCAGTTCTTC.

This sequence joins TRBV29-1 and TRBJ2-5; either TRBD1 or TRBD2 may supply D (5 bases each). Germline V gives CDR1 SQVTM, CDR2 ANQGSEA. There are 13 residues in the CDR3. Trimming shortened V by 7 bases and J by 5 bases, and 17 bases separated the two germline ends. The CDR3 reads CSAMGEGRETQYF. CDR3 DNA sequence: TGCAGCGCGATGGGGGAAGGGCGGGAGACCCAGTACTTC.

V and J are TRBV4-1 and TRBJ2-7; the D gene is possibly TRBD1 (6 bases). This CDR3 region has 15 residues. Per germline, CDR1 MGHRA and CDR2 YSYEKL. The ends were cut back, 4 bases at V and 7 bases at J, with 20 bases in the middle. The DNA for the CDR3 is TGCGCCAGCAGCCCTGTTACAGGGCTACGAAGGGAGCAGTACTTC. Its translation: CASSPVTGLRREQYF.

The chain employs TRBV6-5 and TRBJ1-1, with a tentative D call TRBD1 (5 bases). V lost 5 bases and J 2 bases, leaving 12 bases between the germline ends. The CDR3 sequence is 14 residues long. Germline V gene data show CDR1 as MNHEY and CDR2 as SVGAGI. The CDR3 spells CASSPRQINTEAFF. The CDR3 coding sequence is TGTGCCAGCAGTCCCCGACAGATCAACACTGAAGCTTTCTTT.

This clone was seen more than once but under ten times. The chain has TRBV25-1 and TRBJ2-2; D is ambiguous. Germline CDR1 MGHDK, CDR2 SYGVNS. The CDR3 consists of 14 residues. The ends were cut back, 0 bases at V and 5 bases at J, with 7 bases in the middle. The DNA for the CDR3 is TGTGCCAGCAGTGAATATACCAATACCGGGGAGCTGTTTTTT. Protein: CASSEYTNTGELFF.

The V gene is TRBV9, the J gene TRBJ1-6; 7 bases are a match to TRBD1. Germline assignment: CDR1 SGDLS and CDR2 YYNGEE. V gave up 3 bases and J gave up 9 bases; unmatched junction bases: 21. The CDR3 contains 19 residues. CDR3 DNA: TGTGCCAGCAGCGCCGAGGGGGCATCCGGGGTAGAGTGGCGTTCACCCCTCCACTTT. Its translation is CASSAEGASGVEWRSPLHF.

The chain is built from TRBV6-1 and TRBJ1-3; no firm D call. Germline V gene data show CDR1 as MNHNS and CDR2 as SASEGT. This CDR3 spans 14 amino acids. Trimming cost V 4 bases and J 2 bases, with 9 bases left between them. CDR3 sequence (DNA): TGTGCCAGCAGTGCCGGGGTTACTGGAAACACCATATATTTT. This encodes CASSAGVTGNTIYF.

This clone was recorded once. The CDR3 loop is CASTDPSPRNYYEQYF. CDR3 nucleotides: TGTGCCAGCACCGATCCCAGCCCTCGTAACTACTACGAGCAGTACTTC. This chain connects TRBV28 to TRBJ2-7; no clear D. The CDR3 runs 16 residues. The germline V gene has CDR1 MDHEN and CDR2 SYDVKM. Trimming took off 7 bases at V and 3 bases at J, with 22 bases between the two ends. The full variable domain, rest sourced from reference TRBV28 and TRBJ2-7, is DVKVTQSSRYLVKRTGEKVFLECVQDMDHENMFWYRQDPGLGLRLIYFSYDVKMKEKGDIPEGYSVSREKKERFSLILESASTNQTSMYLCASTDPSPRNYYEQYFGPGTRLTVT.

The V call is TRBV5-3, the J call TRBJ1-5; D unresolved. TRBV5-3 is labeled an ORF, and its function is uncertain. The CDR3 is 13 residues long. Trimming shortened V by 2 bases and J by 4 bases, and 7 bases separated the two germline ends. In DNA, the CDR3 is TGTGCCAGAAGCTTTACGGGGAATCAGCCCCAGCATTTT. Translation gives CARSFTGNQPQHF.

The chain couples TRBV11-2 to TRBJ2-7; 7 bases agree with TRBD2. With 3 bases clipped from V and 2 bases from J, the junction kept 4 bases outside the gene matches. The CDR3 has 14 amino acids. Germline V gene data show CDR1 as SGHAT and CDR2 as FQNNGV. The CDR3 here is CASSFGGGPYEQYF. DNA for the CDR3: TGTGCCAGCAGCTTTGGGGGGGGACCCTACGAGCAGTACTTC.

The gene calls are TRBV5-6 and TRBJ2-5, with a weak D call TRBD2 (5 bases). V dropped 0 bases and J dropped 1 base, with 10 bases sitting between them. The CDR3 contains 15 residues. Germline CDR1 is SGHDT and CDR2 is YYEEEE. CDR3 in amino acids: CASSLVRGGQETQYF. Written as DNA, the CDR3 is TGTGCCAGCAGCTTGGTTCGGGGTGGCCAAGAGACCCAGTACTTC. Complete variable domain (other parts from reference TRBV5-6 and TRBJ2-5): DAGVTQSPTHLIKTRGQQVTLRCSPKSGHDTVSWYQQALGQGPQFIFQYYEEEERQRGNFPDRFSGHQFPNYSSELNVNALLLGDSALYLCASSLVRGGQETQYFGPGTRLLVL.